This TCR beta chain derives from a study of early T cells in non-severe SARS-CoV-2 infection. At the level of the study: It was bulk RNA from unsorted whole blood that was sequenced, and the chains were unpaired.

The CDR3 is 13 amino acids. Trimming took 5 bases from V and 5 from J, leaving 15 bases between them. Germline assignment: CDR1 DFQATT and CDR2 SNEGSKA (reference sequence). Researchers tagged individual cDNA molecules with unique molecular identifiers. TCRdb re-called the 5' RACE reads through MiXCR, storing one row per CDR3 protein. The repertoire has 64,000 or so distinct CDR3 sequences, about 11% of them found once; the top ten carry roughly 3%. This clonotype was seen more than once but under ten times. The clonotype was recovered from an adult who was a healthcare worker with PCR-confirmed SARS-CoV-2 infection or an uninfected control (not recorded which). The sample in question was whole blood, obtained at baseline. The chain links TRBV20-1 to TRBJ2-5, with a weak D call TRBD2 (5 bases). CDR3: CSADGGALETQYF. CDR3 DNA sequence: TGCAGTGCTGACGGAGGTGCGTTGGAGACCCAGTACTTC.